This T cell receptor (beta chain) was captured by sequencing in a study of T cells in Graves' hyperthyroidism and ophthalmopathy. CDR1 and CDR2 from the germline V gene are SGHNT and YENEEA. The CDR3 consists of 16 residues. V dropped 5 bases and J dropped 6; count of bases not matched to a gene: 8. Using RNA transcripts as the source, TCR beta CDR3 regions were amplified. The HTBI primer set served for first-round RT-PCR of the TCR CDR3. Via MiXCR, TCRdb re-called the multiplex PCR reads, giving one row per CDR3 protein. The sample has around 520,000 distinct CDR3 sequences; around 15% are singletons. Newly diagnosed patients aged 18 to 65 had hyperthyroidism of under 2 months' duration. Uncontrolled infections, other autoimmune diseases, pregnancy or lactation led to exclusion of patients. Cells are PBMCs isolated from around 9.4 ml of fresh blood.

Specimen: blood. This receptor was taken from a woman between 40 and 55 years old with Graves' hyperthyroidism. This chain uses TRBV11-3 with TRBJ2-2; 11 nucleotides line up with TRBD2. The CDR3 is CASSVTSGREAGELFF. The CDR3 DNA reads as TGTGCCAGCAGCGTCACTAGCGGGAGAGAGGCCGGGGAGCTGTTTTTT.